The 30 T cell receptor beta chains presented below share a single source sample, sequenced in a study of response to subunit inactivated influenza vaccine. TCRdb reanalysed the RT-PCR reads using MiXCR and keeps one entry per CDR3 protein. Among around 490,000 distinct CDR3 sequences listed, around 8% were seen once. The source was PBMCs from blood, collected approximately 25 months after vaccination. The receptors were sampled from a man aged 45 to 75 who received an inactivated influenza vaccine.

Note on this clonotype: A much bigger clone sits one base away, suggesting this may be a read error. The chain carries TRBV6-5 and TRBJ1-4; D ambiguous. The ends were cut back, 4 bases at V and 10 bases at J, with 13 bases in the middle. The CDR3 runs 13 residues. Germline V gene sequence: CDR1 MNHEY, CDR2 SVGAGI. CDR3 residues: CASSWSGMGKLFF. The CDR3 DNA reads TGTGCCAGCAGTTGGTCCGGCATGGGAAAACTGTTTTTT.

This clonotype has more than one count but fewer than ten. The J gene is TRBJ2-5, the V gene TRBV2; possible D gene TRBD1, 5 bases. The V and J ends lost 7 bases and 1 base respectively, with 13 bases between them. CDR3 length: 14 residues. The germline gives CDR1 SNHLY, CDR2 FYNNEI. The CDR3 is CASKVDSLQETQYF. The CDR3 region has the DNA TGTGCCAGCAAAGTAGACAGCCTCCAAGAGACCCAGTACTTC.

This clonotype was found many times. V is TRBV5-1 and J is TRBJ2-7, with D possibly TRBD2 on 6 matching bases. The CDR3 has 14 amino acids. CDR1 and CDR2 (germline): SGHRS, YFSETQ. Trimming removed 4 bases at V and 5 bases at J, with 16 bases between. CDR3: CASSKGDFWDEQYF. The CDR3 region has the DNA TGCGCCAGCAGCAAAGGGGACTTCTGGGACGAGCAGTACTTC.

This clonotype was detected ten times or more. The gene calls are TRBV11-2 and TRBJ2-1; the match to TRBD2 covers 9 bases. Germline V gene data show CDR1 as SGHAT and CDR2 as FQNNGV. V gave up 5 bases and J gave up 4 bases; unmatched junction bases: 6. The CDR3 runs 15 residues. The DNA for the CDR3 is TGTGCCAGCAGCGTCAGCGGGGGGTTTTACAATGAGCAGTTCTTC. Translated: CASSVSGGFYNEQFF.

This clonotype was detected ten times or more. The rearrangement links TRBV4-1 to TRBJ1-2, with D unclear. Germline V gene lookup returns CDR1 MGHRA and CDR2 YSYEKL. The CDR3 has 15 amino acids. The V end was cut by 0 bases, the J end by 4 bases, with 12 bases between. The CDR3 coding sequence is TGCGCCAGCAGCCAAGATATTACGGCCTCCTATGGCTACACCTTC. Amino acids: CASSQDITASYGYTF.

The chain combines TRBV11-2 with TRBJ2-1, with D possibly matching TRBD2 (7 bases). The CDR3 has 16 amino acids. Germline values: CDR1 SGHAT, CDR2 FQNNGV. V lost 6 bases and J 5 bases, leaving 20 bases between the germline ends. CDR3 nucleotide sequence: TGTGCCAGCAGACCATTTGGAAGGGGGGGACACAATGAGCAGTTCTTC. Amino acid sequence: CASRPFGRGGHNEQFF.

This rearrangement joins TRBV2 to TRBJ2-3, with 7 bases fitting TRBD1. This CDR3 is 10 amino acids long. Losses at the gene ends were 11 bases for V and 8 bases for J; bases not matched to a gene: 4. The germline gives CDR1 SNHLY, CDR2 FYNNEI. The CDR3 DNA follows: TGTGCCCGACAGGGTGTTACGCAGTATTTT. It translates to CARQGVTQYF.

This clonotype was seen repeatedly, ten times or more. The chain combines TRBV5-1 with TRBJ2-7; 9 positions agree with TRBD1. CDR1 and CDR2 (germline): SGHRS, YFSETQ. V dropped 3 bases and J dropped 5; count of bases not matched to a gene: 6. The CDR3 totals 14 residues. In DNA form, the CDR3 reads TGCGCCAGCAGCTGGGAGGGACAGGGCAACGAGCAGTACTTC. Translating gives CASSWEGQGNEQYF.

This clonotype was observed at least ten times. The CDR3 region is CASSYGTHNQETQYF. CDR3 DNA sequence: TGCGCCAGCAGTTATGGAACCCATAACCAAGAGACCCAGTACTTC. J is TRBJ2-5 and V is TRBV5-1; no clear D. Germline CDR1 and CDR2: SGHRS and YFSETQ. CDR3 length: 15 amino acids. The V end was cut by 5 bases, the J end by 0 bases, with 14 bases between.

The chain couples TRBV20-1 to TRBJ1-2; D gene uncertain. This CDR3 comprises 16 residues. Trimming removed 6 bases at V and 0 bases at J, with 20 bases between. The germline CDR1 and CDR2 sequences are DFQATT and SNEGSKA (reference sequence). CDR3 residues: CSAPTSPRVANYGYTF. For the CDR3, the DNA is TGCAGTGCACCGACCAGCCCTAGGGTGGCTAACTATGGCTACACCTTC.

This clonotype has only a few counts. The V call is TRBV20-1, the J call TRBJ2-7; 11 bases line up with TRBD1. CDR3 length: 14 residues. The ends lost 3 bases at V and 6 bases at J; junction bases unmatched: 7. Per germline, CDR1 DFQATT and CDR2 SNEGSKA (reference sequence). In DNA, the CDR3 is TGCAGTGCTAGGACCGGGACAGGGGGGGGCGAGCAGTACTTC. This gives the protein CSARTGTGGGEQYF.

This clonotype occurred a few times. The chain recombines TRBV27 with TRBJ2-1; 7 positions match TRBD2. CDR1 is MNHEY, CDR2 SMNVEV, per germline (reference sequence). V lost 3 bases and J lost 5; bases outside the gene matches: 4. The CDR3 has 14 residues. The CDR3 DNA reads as TGTGCCAGCAGTTTTGGGACTACCCACAATGAGCAGTTCTTC. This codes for CASSFGTTHNEQFF.

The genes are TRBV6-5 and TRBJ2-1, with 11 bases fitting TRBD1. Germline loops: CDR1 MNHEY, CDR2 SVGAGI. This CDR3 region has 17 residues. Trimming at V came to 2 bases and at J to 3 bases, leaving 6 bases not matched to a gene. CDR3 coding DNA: TGTGCCAGCAGTTACCCACGGACAGGGGGCATCTACAATGAGCAGTTCTTC. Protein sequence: CASSYPRTGGIYNEQFF.

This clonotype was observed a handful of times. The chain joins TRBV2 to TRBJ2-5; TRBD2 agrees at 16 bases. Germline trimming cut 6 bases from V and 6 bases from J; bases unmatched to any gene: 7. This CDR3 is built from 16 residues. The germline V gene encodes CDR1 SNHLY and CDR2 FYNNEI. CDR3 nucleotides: TGTGCCAGCAGGGGACTAGCGGGGGGGCCGATGAAGACCCAGTACTTC. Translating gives CASRGLAGGPMKTQYF.

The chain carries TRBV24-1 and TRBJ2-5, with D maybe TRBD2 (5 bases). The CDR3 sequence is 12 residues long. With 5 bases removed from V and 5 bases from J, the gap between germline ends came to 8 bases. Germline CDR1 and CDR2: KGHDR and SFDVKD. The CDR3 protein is CATSGVAETQYF. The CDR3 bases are TGTGCCACCAGTGGGGTAGCGGAGACCCAGTACTTC.

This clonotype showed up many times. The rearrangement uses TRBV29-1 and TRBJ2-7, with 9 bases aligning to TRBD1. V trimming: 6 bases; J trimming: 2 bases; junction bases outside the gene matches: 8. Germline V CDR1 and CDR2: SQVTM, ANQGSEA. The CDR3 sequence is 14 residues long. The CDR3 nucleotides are TGCAGCGTCAGACCGGGACAGGGTCCCTACGAGCAGTACTTC. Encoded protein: CSVRPGQGPYEQYF.

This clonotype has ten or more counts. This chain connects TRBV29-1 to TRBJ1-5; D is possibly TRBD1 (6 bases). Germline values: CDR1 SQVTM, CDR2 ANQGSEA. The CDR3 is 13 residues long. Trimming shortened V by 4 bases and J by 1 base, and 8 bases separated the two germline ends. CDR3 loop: CSVGQGSNQPQHF. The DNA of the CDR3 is TGCAGCGTTGGGCAGGGGAGCAATCAGCCCCAGCATTTT.

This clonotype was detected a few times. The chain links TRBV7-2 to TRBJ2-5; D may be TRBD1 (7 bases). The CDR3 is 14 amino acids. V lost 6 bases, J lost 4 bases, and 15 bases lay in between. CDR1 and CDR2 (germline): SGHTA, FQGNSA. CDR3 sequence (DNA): TGTGCCAGCAGAGGGGGCGGGATAGGAGAGACCCAGTACTTC. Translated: CASRGGGIGETQYF.

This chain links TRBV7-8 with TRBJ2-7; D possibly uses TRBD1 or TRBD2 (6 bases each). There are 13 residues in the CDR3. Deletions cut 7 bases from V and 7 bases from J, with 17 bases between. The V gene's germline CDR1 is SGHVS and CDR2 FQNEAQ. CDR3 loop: CASNHGGLEEQYF. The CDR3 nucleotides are TGTGCCAGCAACCATGGGGGGCTAGAAGAGCAGTACTTC.

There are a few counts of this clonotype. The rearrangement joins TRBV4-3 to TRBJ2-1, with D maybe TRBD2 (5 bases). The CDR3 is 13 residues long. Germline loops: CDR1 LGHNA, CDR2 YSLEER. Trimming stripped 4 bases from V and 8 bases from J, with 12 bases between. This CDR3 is CASSPRTWDEQFF. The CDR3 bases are TGCGCCAGCAGCCCTCGGACTTGGGATGAGCAGTTCTTC.

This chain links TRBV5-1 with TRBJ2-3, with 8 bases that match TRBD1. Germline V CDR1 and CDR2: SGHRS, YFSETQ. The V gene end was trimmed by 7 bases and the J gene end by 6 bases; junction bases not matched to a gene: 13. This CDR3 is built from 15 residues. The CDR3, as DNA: TGCGCCAGCGGACCTGGGACAGGATACAGGGATACGCAGTATTTT. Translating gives CASGPGTGYRDTQYF.

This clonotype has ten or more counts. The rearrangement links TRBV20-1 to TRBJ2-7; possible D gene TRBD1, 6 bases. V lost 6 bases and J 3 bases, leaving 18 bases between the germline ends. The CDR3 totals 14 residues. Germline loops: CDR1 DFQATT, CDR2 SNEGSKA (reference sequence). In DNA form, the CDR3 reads TGCAGTGCCTTACAGGGCGGTCCAAACTACGAGCAGTACTTC. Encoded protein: CSALQGGPNYEQYF.

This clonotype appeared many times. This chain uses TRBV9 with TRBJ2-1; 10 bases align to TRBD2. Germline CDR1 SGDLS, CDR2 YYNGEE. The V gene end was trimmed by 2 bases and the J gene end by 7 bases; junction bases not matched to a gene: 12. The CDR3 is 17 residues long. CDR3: CASSVSPSGRAINEQFF. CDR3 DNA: TGTGCCAGCAGCGTGAGCCCGAGCGGGAGGGCCATAAATGAGCAGTTCTTC.

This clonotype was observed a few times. The CDR3 is CASSKRLAGGSDEQFF. The CDR3 DNA sequence: TGTGCCAGCAGTAAACGACTAGCGGGGGGGAGTGATGAGCAGTTCTTC. This chain connects TRBV12-3 or TRBV12-4 to TRBJ2-1; 14 nucleotides agree with TRBD2. The CDR3 spans 16 residues. The ends lost 5 bases at V and 8 bases at J; junction bases unmatched: 8.

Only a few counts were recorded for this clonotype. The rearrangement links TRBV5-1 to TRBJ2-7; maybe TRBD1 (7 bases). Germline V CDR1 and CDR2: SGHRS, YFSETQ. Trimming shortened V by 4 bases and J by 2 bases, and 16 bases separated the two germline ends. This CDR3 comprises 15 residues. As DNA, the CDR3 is TGCGCCAGCAGCATATCACAGGGGAGGACCTACGAGCAGTACTTC. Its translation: CASSISQGRTYEQYF.

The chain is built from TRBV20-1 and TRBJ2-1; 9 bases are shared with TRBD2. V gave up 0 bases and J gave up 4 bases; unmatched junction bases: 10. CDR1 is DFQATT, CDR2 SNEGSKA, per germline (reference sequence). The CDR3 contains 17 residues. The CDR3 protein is CSARDPALAGIYNEQFF. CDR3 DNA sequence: TGCAGTGCTAGAGATCCCGCGCTAGCGGGGATATACAATGAGCAGTTCTTC.

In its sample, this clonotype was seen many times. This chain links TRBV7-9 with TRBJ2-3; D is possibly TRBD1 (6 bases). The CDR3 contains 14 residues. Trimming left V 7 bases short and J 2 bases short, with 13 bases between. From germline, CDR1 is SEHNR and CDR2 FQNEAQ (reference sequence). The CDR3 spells CASKNRAPTDTQYF. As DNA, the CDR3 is TGTGCCAGCAAAAACAGGGCCCCCACAGATACGCAGTATTTT.

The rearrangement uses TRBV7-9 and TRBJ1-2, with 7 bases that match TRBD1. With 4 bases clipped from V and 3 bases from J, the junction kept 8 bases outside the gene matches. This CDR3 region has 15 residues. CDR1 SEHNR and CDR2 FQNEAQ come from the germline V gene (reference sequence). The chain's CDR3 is CASSSRQGGHYGYTF. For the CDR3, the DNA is TGTGCCAGCAGCTCCCGACAGGGTGGACACTATGGCTACACCTTC.

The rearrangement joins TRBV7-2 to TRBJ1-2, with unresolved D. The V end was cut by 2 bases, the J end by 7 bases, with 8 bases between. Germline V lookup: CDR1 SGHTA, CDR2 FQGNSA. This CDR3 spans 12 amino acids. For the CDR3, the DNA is TGTGCCAGCAGCTTAAGAGAAGGTGGCTACACCTTC. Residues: CASSLREGGYTF.

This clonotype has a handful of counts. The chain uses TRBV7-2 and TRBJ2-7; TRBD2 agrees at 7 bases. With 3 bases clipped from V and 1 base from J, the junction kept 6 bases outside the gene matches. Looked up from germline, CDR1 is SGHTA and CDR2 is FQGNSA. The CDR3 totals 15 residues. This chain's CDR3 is CASSFGGGGSYEQYF. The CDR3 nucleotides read TGTGCCAGCAGCTTCGGTGGCGGGGGTTCCTACGAGCAGTACTTC.